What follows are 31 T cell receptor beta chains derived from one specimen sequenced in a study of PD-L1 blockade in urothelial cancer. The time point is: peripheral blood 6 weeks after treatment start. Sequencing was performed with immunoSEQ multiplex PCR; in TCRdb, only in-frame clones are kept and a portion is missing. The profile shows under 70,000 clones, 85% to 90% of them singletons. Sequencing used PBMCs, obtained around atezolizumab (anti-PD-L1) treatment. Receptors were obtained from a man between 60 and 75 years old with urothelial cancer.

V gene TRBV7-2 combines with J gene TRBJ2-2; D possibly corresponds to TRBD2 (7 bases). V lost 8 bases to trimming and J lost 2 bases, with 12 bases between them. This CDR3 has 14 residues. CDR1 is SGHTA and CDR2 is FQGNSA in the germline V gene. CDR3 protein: CASVTGGNTGELFF. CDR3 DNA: TGTGCCAGCGTGACGGGGGGCAACACCGGGGAGCTGTTTTTT.

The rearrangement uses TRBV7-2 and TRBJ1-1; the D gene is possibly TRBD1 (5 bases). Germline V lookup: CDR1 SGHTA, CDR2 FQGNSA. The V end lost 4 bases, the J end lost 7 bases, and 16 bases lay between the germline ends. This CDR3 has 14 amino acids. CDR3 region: CASSWGQGVGEAFF. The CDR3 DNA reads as TGTGCCAGCAGCTGGGGTCAGGGTGTTGGTGAAGCTTTCTTT.

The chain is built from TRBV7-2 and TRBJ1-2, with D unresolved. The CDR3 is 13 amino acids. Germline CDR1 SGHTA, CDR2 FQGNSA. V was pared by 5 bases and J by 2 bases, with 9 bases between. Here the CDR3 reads CASSPRVNYGYTF. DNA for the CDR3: TGTGCCAGCAGCCCCCGGGTAAACTATGGCTACACCTTC.

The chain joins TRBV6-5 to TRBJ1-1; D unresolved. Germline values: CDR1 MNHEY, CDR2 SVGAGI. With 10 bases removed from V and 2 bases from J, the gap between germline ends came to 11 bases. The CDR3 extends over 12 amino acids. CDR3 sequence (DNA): TGTGCCACACGGCGGAGAAACACTGAAGCTTTCTTT. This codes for CATRRRNTEAFF.

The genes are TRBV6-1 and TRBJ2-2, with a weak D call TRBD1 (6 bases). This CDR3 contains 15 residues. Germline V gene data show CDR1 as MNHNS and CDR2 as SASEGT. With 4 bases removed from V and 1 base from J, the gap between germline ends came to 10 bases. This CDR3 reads CASSGTALNTGELFF. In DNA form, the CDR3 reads TGTGCCAGCAGTGGGACAGCATTGAACACCGGGGAGCTGTTTTTT.

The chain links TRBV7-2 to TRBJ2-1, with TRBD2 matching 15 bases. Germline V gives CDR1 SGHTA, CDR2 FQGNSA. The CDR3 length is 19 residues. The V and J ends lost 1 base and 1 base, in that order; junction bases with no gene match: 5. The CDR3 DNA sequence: TGTGCCAGCAGCTTAGGGACTAGCGGGGGGGCCGGATCCTACAATGAGCAGTTCTTC. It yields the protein CASSLGTSGGAGSYNEQFF.

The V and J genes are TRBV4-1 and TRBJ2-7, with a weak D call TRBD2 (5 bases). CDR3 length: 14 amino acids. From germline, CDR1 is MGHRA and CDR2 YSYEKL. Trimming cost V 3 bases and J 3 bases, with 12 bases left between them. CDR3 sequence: CASSHSKEGYEQYF. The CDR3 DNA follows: TGCGCCAGCAGCCATTCAAAAGAGGGCTACGAGCAGTACTTC.

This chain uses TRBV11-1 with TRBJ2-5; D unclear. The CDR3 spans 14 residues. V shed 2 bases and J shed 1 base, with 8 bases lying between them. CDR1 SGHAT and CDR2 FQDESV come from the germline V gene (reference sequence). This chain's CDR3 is CASSLSGRQETQYF. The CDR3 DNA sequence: TGTGCCAGCAGCTTATCAGGCCGCCAAGAGACCCAGTACTTC.

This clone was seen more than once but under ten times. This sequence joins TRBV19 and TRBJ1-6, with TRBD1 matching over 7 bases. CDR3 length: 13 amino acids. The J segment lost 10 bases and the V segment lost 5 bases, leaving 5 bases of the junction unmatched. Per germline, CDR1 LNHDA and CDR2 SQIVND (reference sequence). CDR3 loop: CASSPDRDSPLHF. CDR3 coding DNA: TGTGCCAGTAGTCCAGACAGGGACTCACCCCTCCACTTT.

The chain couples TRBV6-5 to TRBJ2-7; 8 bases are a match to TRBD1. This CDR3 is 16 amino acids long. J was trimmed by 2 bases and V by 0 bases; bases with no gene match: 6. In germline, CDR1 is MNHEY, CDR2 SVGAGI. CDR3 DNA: TGTGCCAGCAGTTACTCGGTATCAGGGGGCCCCTACGAGCAGTACTTC. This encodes CASSYSVSGGPYEQYF.

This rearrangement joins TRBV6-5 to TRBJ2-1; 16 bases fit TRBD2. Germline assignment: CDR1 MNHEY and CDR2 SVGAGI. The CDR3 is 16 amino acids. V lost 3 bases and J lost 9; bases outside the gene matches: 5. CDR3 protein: CASSYSGTSGGVEQFF. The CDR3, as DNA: TGTGCCAGCAGTTATTCAGGGACTAGCGGGGGGGTTGAGCAGTTCTTC.

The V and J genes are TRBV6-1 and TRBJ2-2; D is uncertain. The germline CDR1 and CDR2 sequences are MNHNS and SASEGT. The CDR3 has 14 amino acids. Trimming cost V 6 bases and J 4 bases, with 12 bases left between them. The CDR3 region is CASSAASSTGELFF. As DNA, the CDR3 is TGTGCCAGCAGCGCGGCGTCATCCACCGGGGAGCTGTTTTTT.

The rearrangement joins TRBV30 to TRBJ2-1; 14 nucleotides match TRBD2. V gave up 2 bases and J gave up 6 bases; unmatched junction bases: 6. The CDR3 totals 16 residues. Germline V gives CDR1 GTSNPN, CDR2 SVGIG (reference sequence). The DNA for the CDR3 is TGTGCCTGGAGTCAAGGGACTAGCGGGAGACTCAATGAGCAGTTCTTC. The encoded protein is CAWSQGTSGRLNEQFF.

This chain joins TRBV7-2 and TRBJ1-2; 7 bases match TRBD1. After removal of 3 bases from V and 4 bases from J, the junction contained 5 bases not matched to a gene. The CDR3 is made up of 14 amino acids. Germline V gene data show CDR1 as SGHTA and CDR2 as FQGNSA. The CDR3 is CASSFGTERYGYTF. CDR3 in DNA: TGTGCCAGCAGCTTCGGGACAGAACGCTATGGCTACACCTTC.

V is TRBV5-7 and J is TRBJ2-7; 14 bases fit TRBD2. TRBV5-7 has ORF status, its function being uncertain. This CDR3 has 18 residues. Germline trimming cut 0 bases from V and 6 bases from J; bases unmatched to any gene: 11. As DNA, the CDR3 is TGTGCCAGCAGCTTGGAGTATCGACTAGCGGGAGGGGGCCGCGAGCAGTACTTC. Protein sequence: CASSLEYRLAGGGREQYF.

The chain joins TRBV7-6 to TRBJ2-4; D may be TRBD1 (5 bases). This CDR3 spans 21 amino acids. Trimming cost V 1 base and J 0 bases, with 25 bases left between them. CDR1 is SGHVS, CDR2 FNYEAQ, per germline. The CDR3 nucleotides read TGTGCCAGCAGCTTAGTGGGTTGGGGCCCAGGTTCTTCTGGAGCCAAAAACATTCAGTACTTC. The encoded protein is CASSLVGWGPGSSGAKNIQYF.

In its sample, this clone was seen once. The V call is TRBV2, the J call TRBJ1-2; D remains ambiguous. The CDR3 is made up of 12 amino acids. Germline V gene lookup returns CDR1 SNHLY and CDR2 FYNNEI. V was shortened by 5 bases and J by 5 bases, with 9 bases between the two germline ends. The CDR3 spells CASSSQAYGYTF. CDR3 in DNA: TGTGCCAGCAGTTCGCAGGCGTATGGCTACACCTTC.

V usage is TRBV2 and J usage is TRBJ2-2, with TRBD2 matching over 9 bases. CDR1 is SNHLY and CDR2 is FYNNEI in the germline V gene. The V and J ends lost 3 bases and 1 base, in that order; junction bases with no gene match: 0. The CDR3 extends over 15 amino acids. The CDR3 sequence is CASSETSGNTGELFF. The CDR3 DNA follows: TGTGCCAGCAGTGAGACTAGCGGGAACACCGGGGAGCTGTTTTTT.

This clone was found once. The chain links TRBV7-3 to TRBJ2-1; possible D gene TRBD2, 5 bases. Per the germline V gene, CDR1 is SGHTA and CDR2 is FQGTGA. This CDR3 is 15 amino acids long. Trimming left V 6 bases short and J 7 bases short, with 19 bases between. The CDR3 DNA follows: TGTGCCAGCAGTCCCAGCTTGGGAGTCGGAAATGAGCAGTTCTTC. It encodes CASSPSLGVGNEQFF.

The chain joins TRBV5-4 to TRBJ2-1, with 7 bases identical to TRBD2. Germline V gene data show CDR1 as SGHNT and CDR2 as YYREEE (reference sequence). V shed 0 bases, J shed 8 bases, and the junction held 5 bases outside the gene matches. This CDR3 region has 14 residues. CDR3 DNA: TGTGCCAGCAGCTTGGACCCGGGGAGGGATGAGCAGTTCTTC. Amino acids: CASSLDPGRDEQFF.

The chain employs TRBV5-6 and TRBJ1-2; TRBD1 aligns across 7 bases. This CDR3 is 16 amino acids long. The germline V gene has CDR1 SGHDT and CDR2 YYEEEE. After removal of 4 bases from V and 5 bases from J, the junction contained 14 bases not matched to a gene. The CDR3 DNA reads TGTGCCAGCAGCGTGAGATCGATCAGGGGGTTTTATGGCTACACCTTC. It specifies CASSVRSIRGFYGYTF.

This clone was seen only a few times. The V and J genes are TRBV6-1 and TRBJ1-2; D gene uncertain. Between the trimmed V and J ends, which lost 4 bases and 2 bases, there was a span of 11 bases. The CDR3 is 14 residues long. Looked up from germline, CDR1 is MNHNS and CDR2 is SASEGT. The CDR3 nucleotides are TGTGCCAGCAGTGTAGTAGGAGGCAACTATGGCTACACCTTC. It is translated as CASSVVGGNYGYTF.

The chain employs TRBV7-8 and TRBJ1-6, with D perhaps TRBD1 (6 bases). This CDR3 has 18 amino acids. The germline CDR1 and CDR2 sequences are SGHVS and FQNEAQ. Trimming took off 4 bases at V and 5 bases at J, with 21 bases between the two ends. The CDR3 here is CASSYYRVGLGHNSPLHF. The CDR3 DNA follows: TGTGCCAGCAGCTATTACAGGGTGGGGTTAGGACATAATTCACCCCTCCACTTT.

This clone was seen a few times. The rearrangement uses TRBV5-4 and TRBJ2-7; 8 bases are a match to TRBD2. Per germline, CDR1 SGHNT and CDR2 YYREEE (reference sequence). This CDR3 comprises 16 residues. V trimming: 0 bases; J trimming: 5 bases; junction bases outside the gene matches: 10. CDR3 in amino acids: CASSLGGLGSGNEQYF. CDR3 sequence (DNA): TGTGCCAGCAGCTTGGGGGGACTAGGCAGTGGTAACGAGCAGTACTTC.

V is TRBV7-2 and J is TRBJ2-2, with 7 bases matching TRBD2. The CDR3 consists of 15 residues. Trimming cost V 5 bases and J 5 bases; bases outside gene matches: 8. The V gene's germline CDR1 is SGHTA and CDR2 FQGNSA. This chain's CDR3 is CASSPEGGGTGELFF. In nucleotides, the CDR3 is TGTGCCAGCAGCCCGGAGGGCGGGGGAACCGGGGAGCTGTTTTTT.

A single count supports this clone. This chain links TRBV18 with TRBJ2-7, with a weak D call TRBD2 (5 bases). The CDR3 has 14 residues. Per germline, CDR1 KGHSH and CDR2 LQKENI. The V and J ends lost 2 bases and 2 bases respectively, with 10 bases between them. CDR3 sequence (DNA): TGTGCCAGCTCACCATCGGGGTTCGCCTACGAGCAGTACTTC. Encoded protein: CASSPSGFAYEQYF.

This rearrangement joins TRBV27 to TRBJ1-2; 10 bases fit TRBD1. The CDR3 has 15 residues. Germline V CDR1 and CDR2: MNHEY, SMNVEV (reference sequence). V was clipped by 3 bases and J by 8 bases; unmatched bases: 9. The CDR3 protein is CASSFGDRGLYGYTF. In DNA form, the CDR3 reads TGTGCCAGCAGTTTTGGAGACAGGGGGCTTTACGGCTACACCTTC.

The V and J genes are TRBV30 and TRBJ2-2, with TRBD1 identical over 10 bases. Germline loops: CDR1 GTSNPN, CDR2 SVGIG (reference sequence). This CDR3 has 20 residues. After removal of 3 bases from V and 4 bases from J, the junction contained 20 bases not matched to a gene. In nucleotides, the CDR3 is TGTGCCTGGAGAGCTGGACAGGGGGTCTTTCTAAGTAAATTCACCGGGGAGCTGTTTTTT. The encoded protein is CAWRAGQGVFLSKFTGELFF.

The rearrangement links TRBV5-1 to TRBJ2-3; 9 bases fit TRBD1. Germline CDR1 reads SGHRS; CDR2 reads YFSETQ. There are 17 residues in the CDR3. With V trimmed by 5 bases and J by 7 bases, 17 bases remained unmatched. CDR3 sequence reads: CASSLVGATGGWYTQYF. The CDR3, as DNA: TGCGCCAGCAGTCTGGTAGGGGCCACAGGGGGCTGGTATACGCAGTATTTT.

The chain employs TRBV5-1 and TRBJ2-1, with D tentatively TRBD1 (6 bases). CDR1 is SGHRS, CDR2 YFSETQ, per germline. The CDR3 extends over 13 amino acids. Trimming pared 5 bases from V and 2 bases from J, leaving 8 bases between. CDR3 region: CASRDSTYNEQFF. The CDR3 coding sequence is TGCGCCAGCAGGGACAGCACCTACAATGAGCAGTTCTTC.

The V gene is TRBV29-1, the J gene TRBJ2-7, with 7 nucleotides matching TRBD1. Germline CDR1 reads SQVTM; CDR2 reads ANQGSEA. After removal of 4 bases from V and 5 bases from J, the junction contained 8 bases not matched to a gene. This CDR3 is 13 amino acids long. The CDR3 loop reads CSVVRQGTNEQYF. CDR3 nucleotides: TGCAGCGTTGTGAGACAGGGTACCAACGAGCAGTACTTC.